This is a list of T cell receptor beta chains from one sample in a study of blood T cells in healthy people across ages. Using its own MiXCR run on the 5' RACE reads, TCRdb lists one record per CDR3 protein. In the table there are approximately 730,000 distinct CDR3 sequences, approximately 43% of which are singletons. Sequenced input: blood. Receptors originate from a woman aged 55-69 years in good health. CDR3s include the opening cysteine and the closing phenylalanine or tryptophan. The D gene is left open where the match is weak. Part of the rows lack a size; the others show once, few, many or a class for expanded clones.

TRBV3-1,-,14,-,TRBJ1-5,TGTGCCAGCAATGAAGGGGTTAGCAATCAGCCCCAGCATTTT,CASNEGVSNQPQHF
TRBV24-1,few,19,TRBD2,TRBJ2-1,TGTGCCACCAGTGCCTCCCCCGGGACTAGCGGGAGTGTGTACAATGAGCAGTTCTTC,CATSASPGTSGSVYNEQFF
TRBV13,few,17,TRBD2,TRBJ2-1,TGTGCCAGCAGCCCCCTAGCGGGGGCCTCCTCCTACAATGAGCAGTTCTTC,CASSPLAGASSYNEQFF
TRBV11-3,-,15,TRBD2,TRBJ2-1,TGTGCCAGCAGCTTCGGACTAGCGGGCCACAATGAGCAGTTCTTC,CASSFGLAGHNEQFF
TRBV6-6,-,15,-,TRBJ2-7,TGTGCCAGCAGTTACTCAAGGACATCGTCTGGCGAGCAGTACTTC,CASSYSRTSSGEQYF
TRBV11-3,-,16,TRBD1,TRBJ2-2,TGTGCCAGCAGCTTAGGACAGGGGGCGCGAGCCGGGGAGCTGTTTTTT,CASSLGQGARAGELFF
TRBV4-3,many,16,-,TRBJ2-4,TGCGCCAGCAGCCAAGACCCGGGACTAGCCAAAAACATTCAGTACTTC,CASSQDPGLAKNIQYF
TRBV10-3,few,16,-,TRBJ2-7,TGTGCCATCAGTGAATCCGGGCTGACGAGCTCCTACGAGCAGTACTTC,CAISESGLTSSYEQYF
TRBV18,-,13,-,TRBJ2-7,TGTGCCAGCTCACGGGAACAGGTCTACGAGCAGTACTTC,CASSREQVYEQYF
TRBV3-1,few,15,TRBD1,TRBJ2-3,TGTGCCAGCAGCCTGGACAGGGCCTGGGGAGGTACGCAGTATTTT,CASSLDRAWGGTQYF
TRBV5-1,-,13,-,TRBJ2-1,TGCGCCAGCTCCAAACCGCCCTACAATGAGCAGTTCTTC,CASSKPPYNEQFF
TRBV2,-,15,TRBD2,TRBJ2-1,TGTGCCAGCAGGGCGACTAGCGGGGCCTACAATGAGCAGTTCTTC,CASRATSGAYNEQFF
TRBV15,-,18,TRBD1,TRBJ2-3,TGTGCCACCAGCAAAGGGACAGGCGCGTCCTGGGGCACAGATACGCAGTATTTT,CATSKGTGASWGTDTQYF
TRBV6-1,-,15,-,TRBJ1-1,TGTGCCAGCAGTGAAGGGGTGAGGGGGAACACTGAAGCTTTCTTT,CASSEGVRGNTEAFF
TRBV20-1,few,16,-,TRBJ2-5,TGCAGTGCTAGACCCAGGGACACCCCGCGCCAAGAGACCCAGTACTTC,CSARPRDTPRQETQYF
TRBV3-1,-,12,-,TRBJ2-3,TGTGCCAGCACCGGGTACACAGATACGCAGTATTTT,CASTGYTDTQYF
TRBV11-1,-,14,-,TRBJ1-6,TGTGCCAGCAGCTTACAGGCGGCGGATTCACCCCTCCACTTT,CASSLQAADSPLHF
TRBV4-1,few,14,-,TRBJ1-2,TGCGCCAGCAGCCATTCAGGGATAAACTATGGCTACACCTTC,CASSHSGINYGYTF
TRBV20-1,-,14,-,TRBJ2-6,TGCAGTGCTAGTGGCAGCCCTGGGGCCAACGTCCTGACTTTC,CSASGSPGANVLTF
TRBV7-9,-,16,-,TRBJ1-4,TGTGCCAGCAGCTTAGGCGCCGGAGGGCTTAATGAAAAACTGTTTTTT,CASSLGAGGLNEKLFF
TRBV13,-,15,TRBD1,TRBJ2-7,TGTGCCAGCAGCCCACCGACAGGGGTTTCCTACGAGCAGTACTTC,CASSPPTGVSYEQYF
TRBV25-1,-,13,-,TRBJ1-2,TGTGCCAGCAGTGGGGGACACTTAGATGGCTACACCTTC,CASSGGHLDGYTF
TRBV20-1,-,12,-,TRBJ2-1,TGCAGTGCTCTAGGGCGGGGCGATGAGCAGTTCTTC,CSALGRGDEQFF
TRBV9,-,17,-,TRBJ2-2,TGTGCCAGCAGCGTAGGAGGGGCTCCTGGGGGGACCGGGGAGCTGTTTTTT,CASSVGGAPGGTGELFF
TRBV10-3,few,14,TRBD1,TRBJ2-7,TGTGCCATCAGTGACGCGACAGGGGGCGACGAGCAGTACTTC,CAISDATGGDEQYF
TRBV10-3,few,12,-,TRBJ2-7,TGTGCCATCAGGGACACTGACTACGAGCAGTACTTC,CAIRDTDYEQYF
TRBV5-5,-,14,-,TRBJ2-3,TGTGCCAGCATCTTCCAGGGCAGCACAGATACGCAGTATTTT,CASIFQGSTDTQYF
TRBV25-1,-,14,TRBD1,TRBJ1-1,TGTGCCAGCAGGGCTCCGGGACAGGGGTTCAAAACTTTCTTT,CASRAPGQGFKTFF
TRBV12-3/TRBV12-4,few,15,-,TRBJ2-5,TGTGCCAGCAGTAAGGGGCCGGGGTACCAAGAGACCCAGTACTTC,CASSKGPGYQETQYF
TRBV20-1,few,14,-,TRBJ2-7,TGCAGTGCTGGGAGGACAGGCTTTACCTACGAGCAGTACTTC,CSAGRTGFTYEQYF
TRBV20-1,few,13,TRBD1,TRBJ1-3,TGCAGTGCGAAGACAGGGGACTTAAACACCATATATTTT,CSAKTGDLNTIYF
TRBV5-1,few,14,-,TRBJ1-2,TGCGCCAGCAGCCCCTCAGGAGGGGTGAGTGGCTACACCTTC,CASSPSGGVSGYTF
TRBV10-3,many,19,TRBD2,TRBJ2-7,TGTGCCATCAAGAATCTCCGGGACGGGACTAGCGGGAGTACCCACGAGCAGTACTTC,CAIKNLRDGTSGSTHEQYF
TRBV4-2,few,14,-,TRBJ2-2,TGTGCCAGCAGCCAGGGACTGAACACCGGGGAGCTGTTTTTT,CASSQGLNTGELFF
TRBV24-1,few,13,-,TRBJ2-7,TGTGCCACCGGTCATGGACCGGTCTACGAGCAGTACTTC,CATGHGPVYEQYF
TRBV24-1,-,16,-,TRBJ2-2,TGTGCCACCAGTGATACTAGTGGCGCGAACACCGGGGAGCTGTTTTTT,CATSDTSGANTGELFF
TRBV12-3/TRBV12-4,-,16,TRBD1,TRBJ1-6,TGTGCCAGCAGTCCGGACAGGTCGGGTTATAATTCACCCCTCCACTTT,CASSPDRSGYNSPLHF
TRBV14,-,12,-,TRBJ2-1,TGTGCCAGCAGCCGGCAAGGGATTGAGCAGTTCTTC,CASSRQGIEQFF
TRBV7-2,many,15,-,TRBJ2-3,TGTGCCAGCAGCCTCGACGGTGTGCGCACAGATACGCAGTATTTT,CASSLDGVRTDTQYF
TRBV7-9,-,13,TRBD1,TRBJ1-2,TGTGCCAGCAGCCATGACAGGGTAGAGGGCTACACCTTC,CASSHDRVEGYTF